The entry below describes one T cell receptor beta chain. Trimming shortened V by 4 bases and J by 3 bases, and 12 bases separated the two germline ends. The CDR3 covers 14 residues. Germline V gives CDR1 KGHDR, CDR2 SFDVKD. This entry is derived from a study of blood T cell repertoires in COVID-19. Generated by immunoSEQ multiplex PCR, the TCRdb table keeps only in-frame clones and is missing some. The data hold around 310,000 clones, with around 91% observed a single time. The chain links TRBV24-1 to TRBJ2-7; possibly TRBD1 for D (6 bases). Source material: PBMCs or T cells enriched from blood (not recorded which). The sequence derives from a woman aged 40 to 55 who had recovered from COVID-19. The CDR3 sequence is CATSDPTDSYEQYF. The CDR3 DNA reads TGTGCCACCAGTGACCCAACGGACAGCTACGAGCAGTACTTC.